The clone carrying this T cell receptor beta chain has only a few counts. This record belongs to a study of CD8 T cells in ankylosing spondylitis. TCRdb redid the calling of the 5' RACE reads with MiXCR, one entry per CDR3 protein. The table shows about 220,000 distinct CDR3 sequences, with roughly 24% occurring only once. V was clipped by 4 bases and J by 0 bases, with 5 bases between them. The CDR3 loop spans 13 amino acids. The germline V gene has CDR1 SGHTA and CDR2 FQGNSA. Sequencing input: blood, either unsorted or a sorted T cell fraction (not recorded which). The source of this sequence is a male donor with ankylosing spondylitis or in good health (not recorded which). The J gene is TRBJ2-3, the V gene TRBV7-2; D is ambiguous. The CDR3 DNA follows: TGTGCCAGCAGCTCCCAGAGCACAGATACGCAGTATTTT. Translating gives CASSSQSTDTQYF.